This T cell receptor beta chain was sequenced during a study of shared clonotypes between healthy human individuals. Genomic DNA of every subset was divided equally among multiple immunoSEQ plates. Sequencing was performed with immunoSEQ multiplex PCR; in TCRdb, only in-frame clones are kept and a portion is missing. The sample has roughly 1.5 million clones, 95% to 99% seen once; the top ten hold approximately 0.44%. V shed 5 bases and J shed 4 bases, with 13 bases lying between them. CDR1 is SGHNT, CDR2 YYREEE, per germline (reference sequence). This CDR3 comprises 14 residues. The rearrangement joins TRBV5-4 to TRBJ2-1; perhaps TRBD2 as D (5 bases). This TCR was recovered from a man aged 25 to 40 in good health. The sequenced material came from naive CD4+ T cells sorted from blood. The sample's subset: CD45RA+ positively selected. Here the CDR3 reads CASRGGIGYNEQFF. DNA of the CDR3: TGTGCCAGCAGAGGAGGAATAGGATACAATGAGCAGTTCTTC.